This T cell receptor beta chain is from a study of identical twins. CDR3 length equals 15 residues. CDR1 and CDR2 (germline): SGHNT, YYREEE (reference sequence). With 0 bases removed from V and 3 bases from J, the gap between germline ends came to 11 bases. TCRdb processed the 5' RACE reads anew with MiXCR; each CDR3 protein has one entry. The sample contains roughly 490,000 distinct CDR3 sequences, roughly an eighth of which appear only once. This sample was also put to use in a study of yellow fever vaccine responses in identical twins.

Sequenced sample: CD4+ T cells sorted from blood. V is TRBV5-4 and J is TRBJ2-3, with no clear D. This sequence originates from a woman aged 18-29 years in good health. CDR3 loop: CASSLAVAITDTQYF. CDR3 coding DNA: TGTGCCAGCAGCTTGGCCGTGGCCATTACAGATACGCAGTATTTT.